Presented here are 14 T cell receptor beta chains from one specimen sequenced in a study of a mutant IDH1 vaccine in newly diagnosed glioma. As for time point: week 11, during vaccination. Vaccine doses each comprised 300 ug of mutant IDH1 20-mer peptide, with topical imiquimod. Assay: immunoSEQ multiplex PCR; the TCRdb copy retains only in-frame clones and omits some. This table has 100,000 to 150,000 clones, about 82% appearing once. Their antigens remain unidentified. This specimen consisted of PBMCs, obtained from a glioma patient whose treatment included an IDH1 peptide vaccine. The source is a man aged 40-49 years with glioma.

The rearrangement uses TRBV5-1 and TRBJ2-7; 15 positions agree with TRBD2. With V trimmed by 3 bases and J by 4 bases, 5 bases remained unmatched. The CDR3 has 16 amino acids. Germline V lookup: CDR1 SGHRS, CDR2 YFSETQ. The CDR3 loop reads CASSWGLAGGRYEQYF. The DNA for the CDR3 is TGCGCCAGCAGCTGGGGACTAGCGGGAGGAAGGTACGAGCAGTACTTC.

This chain links TRBV4-3 with TRBJ1-2, with TRBD1 as a possible D gene (6 bases). V shed 4 bases and J shed 8 bases, with 17 bases lying between them. The CDR3 length is 14 residues. From germline, CDR1 is LGHNA and CDR2 YSLEER. The CDR3 nucleotides read TGCGCCAGCAGCCCCTCTCACAGGGTGGGGGGCTACACCTTC. Amino acid sequence: CASSPSHRVGGYTF.

The chain combines TRBV4-3 with TRBJ1-2; a weak D match, TRBD1 (6 bases). Deletions cut 0 bases from V and 8 bases from J, with 10 bases between. Per the germline V gene, CDR1 is LGHNA and CDR2 is YSLEER. This CDR3 is 13 amino acids long. The CDR3 loop reads CASSQDKGVGYTF. CDR3 coding DNA: TGCGCCAGCAGCCAAGATAAGGGGGTGGGCTACACCTTC.

This chain links TRBV25-1 with TRBJ2-3; 7 bases fit TRBD1. The CDR3 sequence is 15 residues long. CDR1 MGHDK and CDR2 SYGVNS come from the germline V gene. V lost 6 bases and J lost 0; bases outside the gene matches: 6. Written as DNA, the CDR3 is TGTGCCAGCAGCGCCGGGACAGCTAGCACAGATACGCAGTATTTT. Protein: CASSAGTASTDTQYF.

V is TRBV27 and J is TRBJ2-7, with a tentative D call TRBD2 (5 bases). Trimming removed 4 bases from V and 1 base from J, with 8 bases in between. There are 13 residues in the CDR3. Per the germline V gene, CDR1 is MNHEY and CDR2 is SMNVEV (reference sequence). The CDR3 DNA sequence: TGTGCCAGCAGTTGGAGGAGGTCCTACGAGCAGTACTTC. This translates into CASSWRRSYEQYF.

The chain couples TRBV30 to TRBJ2-5, with D unresolved. The germline V gene encodes CDR1 GTSNPN and CDR2 SVGIG (reference sequence). CDR3 length: 13 amino acids. V lost 0 bases to trimming and J lost 2 bases, with 7 bases between them. The chain's CDR3 is CAWSVQTQETQYF. The CDR3, as DNA: TGTGCCTGGAGTGTACAGACGCAAGAGACCCAGTACTTC.

The chain links TRBV5-1 to TRBJ1-6; TRBD1 aligns across 7 bases. The CDR3 runs 15 residues. Germline lookup yields CDR1 SGHRS and CDR2 YFSETQ. J gave up 7 bases and V 1 base, and 5 bases lay outside the gene matches. CDR3 bases: TGCGCCAGCAGCTTGAAGACAGGGAGCAATTCACCCCTCCACTTT. Its protein product is CASSLKTGSNSPLHF.

In its sample, this clone was seen a few times. The genes are TRBV4-1 and TRBJ1-6; maybe TRBD1 (6 bases). The CDR3 runs to 15 residues. Germline CDR1 is MGHRA and CDR2 is YSYEKL. V was cut by 2 bases and J by 7 bases, with 12 bases left in between. The CDR3 region is CASSQPTGMNSPLHF. CDR3 nucleotides: TGCGCCAGCAGCCAACCTACAGGGATGAATTCACCCCTCCACTTT.

This sequence joins TRBV14 and TRBJ2-1; 7 bases align to TRBD1. There are 17 residues in the CDR3. V trimming: 5 bases; J trimming: 6 bases; junction bases outside the gene matches: 16. Per germline, CDR1 SGHDN and CDR2 FVKESK. The CDR3 spells CASSKGQGTVVANEQFF. The CDR3 region has the DNA TGTGCCAGCAGCAAAGGTCAAGGGACAGTGGTCGCCAATGAGCAGTTCTTC.

This clone was counted only a few times. This chain joins TRBV7-6 and TRBJ1-2; maybe TRBD1 (5 bases). The V end lost 5 bases, the J end lost 4 bases, and 20 bases lay between the germline ends. This CDR3 comprises 16 residues. Germline assignment: CDR1 SGHVS and CDR2 FNYEAQ. The CDR3 here is CASSPRMGDGTYGYTF. CDR3 in DNA: TGTGCCAGCAGCCCCCGGATGGGGGACGGGACCTATGGCTACACCTTC. Together with reference TRBV7-6 and TRBJ1-2, the CDR3 gives the full variable domain: GAGVSQSPRYKVTKRGQDVALRCDPISGHVSLYWYRQALGQGPEFLTYFNYEAQQDKSGLPNDRFSAERPEGSISTLTIQRTEQRDSAMYRCASSPRMGDGTYGYTFGSGTRLTVV.

The V call is TRBV6-6, the J call TRBJ1-6; D is perhaps TRBD1 (6 bases). Germline V lookup: CDR1 MNHNY, CDR2 SVGAGI (reference sequence). This CDR3 is 14 amino acids long. V was pared by 2 bases and J by 9 bases, with 11 bases between. CDR3 sequence: CASSYKGTSSPLHF. DNA of the CDR3: TGTGCCAGCAGTTACAAGGGGACAAGTTCACCCCTCCACTTT.

The rearrangement uses TRBV25-1 and TRBJ1-5; weak D call: TRBD1 (5 bases). The V gene lost 6 bases and the J gene lost 2 bases, with 20 bases spanning the gap. CDR1 is MGHDK, CDR2 SYGVNS, per germline. The CDR3 totals 17 residues. CDR3 sequence: CASRGTSDIFGNQPQHF. CDR3 nucleotides: TGTGCCAGCAGAGGGACGTCTGACATATTCGGCAATCAGCCCCAGCATTTT.

This clone was picked up one time. The chain carries TRBV7-2 and TRBJ1-1, with D maybe TRBD1 (6 bases). Per germline, CDR1 SGHTA and CDR2 FQGNSA. The V and J ends lost 5 bases and 7 bases respectively, with 17 bases between them. The CDR3 sequence is 14 residues long. The CDR3 DNA reads TGTGCCAGCAGCCCCCGGGCAGGGGCGGGTGAAGCTTTCTTT. This translates into CASSPRAGAGEAFF.

The rearrangement uses TRBV19 and TRBJ2-5; D might be TRBD1 or TRBD2, each matching 5 bases. Trimming pared 7 bases from V and 8 bases from J, leaving 20 bases between. This CDR3 contains 14 residues. From germline, CDR1 is LNHDA and CDR2 SQIVND (reference sequence). This CDR3 reads CASTPAGTRGTQYF. DNA of the CDR3: TGTGCCAGTACCCCGGCCGGGACCCGTGGCACCCAGTACTTC.